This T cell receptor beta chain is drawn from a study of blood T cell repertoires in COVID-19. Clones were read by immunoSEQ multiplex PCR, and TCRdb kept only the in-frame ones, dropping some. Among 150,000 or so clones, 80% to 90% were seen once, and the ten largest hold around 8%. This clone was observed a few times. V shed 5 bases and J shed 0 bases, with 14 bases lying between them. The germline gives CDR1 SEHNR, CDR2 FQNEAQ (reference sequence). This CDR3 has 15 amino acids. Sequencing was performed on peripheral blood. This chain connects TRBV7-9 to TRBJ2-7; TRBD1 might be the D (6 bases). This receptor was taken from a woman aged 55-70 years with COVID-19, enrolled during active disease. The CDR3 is CASSTTQGYSYEQYF. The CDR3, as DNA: TGTGCCAGCAGCACAACACAGGGCTACTCCTACGAGCAGTACTTC.